This TCR beta chain is drawn from a study of blood T cell repertoires in COVID-19. Study as a whole: The samples span acute and convalescent COVID-19 from the United States, Italy and Spain.

Produced via immunoSEQ multiplex PCR; TCRdb's table is partial and in-frame only. The sample yields over 90,000 clones, roughly 90% seen once. This clonotype was sampled from a woman aged 45 to 65 with COVID-19, enrolled during active disease. The sequenced sample was peripheral blood.

CDR3 nucleotide sequence: TGTGCCAGCAGGAGTATTCGAACTGAAGCTTTCTTT. It codes for CASRSIRTEAFF. The chain has TRBV12-3 or TRBV12-4 and TRBJ1-1, with D unclear. Deletions cut 6 bases from V and 5 bases from J, with 10 bases between. The CDR3 is 12 residues long.